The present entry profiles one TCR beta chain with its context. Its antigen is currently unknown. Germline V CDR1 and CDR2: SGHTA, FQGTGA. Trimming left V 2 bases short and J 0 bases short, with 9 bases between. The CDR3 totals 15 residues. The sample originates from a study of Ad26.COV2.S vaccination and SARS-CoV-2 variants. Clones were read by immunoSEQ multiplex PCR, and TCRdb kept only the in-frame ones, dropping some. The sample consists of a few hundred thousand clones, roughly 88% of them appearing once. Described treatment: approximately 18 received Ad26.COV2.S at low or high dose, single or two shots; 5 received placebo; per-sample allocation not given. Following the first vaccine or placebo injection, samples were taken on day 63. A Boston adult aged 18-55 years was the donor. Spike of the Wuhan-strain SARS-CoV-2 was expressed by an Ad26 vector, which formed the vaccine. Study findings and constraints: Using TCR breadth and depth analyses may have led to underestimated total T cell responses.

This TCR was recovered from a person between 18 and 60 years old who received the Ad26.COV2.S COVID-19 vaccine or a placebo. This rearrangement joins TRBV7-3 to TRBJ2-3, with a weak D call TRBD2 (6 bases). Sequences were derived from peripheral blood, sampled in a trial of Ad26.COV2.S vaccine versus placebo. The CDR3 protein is CASSLAGSSTDTQYF. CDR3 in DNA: TGTGCCAGCAGCTTAGCGGGATCTAGCACAGATACGCAGTATTTT.